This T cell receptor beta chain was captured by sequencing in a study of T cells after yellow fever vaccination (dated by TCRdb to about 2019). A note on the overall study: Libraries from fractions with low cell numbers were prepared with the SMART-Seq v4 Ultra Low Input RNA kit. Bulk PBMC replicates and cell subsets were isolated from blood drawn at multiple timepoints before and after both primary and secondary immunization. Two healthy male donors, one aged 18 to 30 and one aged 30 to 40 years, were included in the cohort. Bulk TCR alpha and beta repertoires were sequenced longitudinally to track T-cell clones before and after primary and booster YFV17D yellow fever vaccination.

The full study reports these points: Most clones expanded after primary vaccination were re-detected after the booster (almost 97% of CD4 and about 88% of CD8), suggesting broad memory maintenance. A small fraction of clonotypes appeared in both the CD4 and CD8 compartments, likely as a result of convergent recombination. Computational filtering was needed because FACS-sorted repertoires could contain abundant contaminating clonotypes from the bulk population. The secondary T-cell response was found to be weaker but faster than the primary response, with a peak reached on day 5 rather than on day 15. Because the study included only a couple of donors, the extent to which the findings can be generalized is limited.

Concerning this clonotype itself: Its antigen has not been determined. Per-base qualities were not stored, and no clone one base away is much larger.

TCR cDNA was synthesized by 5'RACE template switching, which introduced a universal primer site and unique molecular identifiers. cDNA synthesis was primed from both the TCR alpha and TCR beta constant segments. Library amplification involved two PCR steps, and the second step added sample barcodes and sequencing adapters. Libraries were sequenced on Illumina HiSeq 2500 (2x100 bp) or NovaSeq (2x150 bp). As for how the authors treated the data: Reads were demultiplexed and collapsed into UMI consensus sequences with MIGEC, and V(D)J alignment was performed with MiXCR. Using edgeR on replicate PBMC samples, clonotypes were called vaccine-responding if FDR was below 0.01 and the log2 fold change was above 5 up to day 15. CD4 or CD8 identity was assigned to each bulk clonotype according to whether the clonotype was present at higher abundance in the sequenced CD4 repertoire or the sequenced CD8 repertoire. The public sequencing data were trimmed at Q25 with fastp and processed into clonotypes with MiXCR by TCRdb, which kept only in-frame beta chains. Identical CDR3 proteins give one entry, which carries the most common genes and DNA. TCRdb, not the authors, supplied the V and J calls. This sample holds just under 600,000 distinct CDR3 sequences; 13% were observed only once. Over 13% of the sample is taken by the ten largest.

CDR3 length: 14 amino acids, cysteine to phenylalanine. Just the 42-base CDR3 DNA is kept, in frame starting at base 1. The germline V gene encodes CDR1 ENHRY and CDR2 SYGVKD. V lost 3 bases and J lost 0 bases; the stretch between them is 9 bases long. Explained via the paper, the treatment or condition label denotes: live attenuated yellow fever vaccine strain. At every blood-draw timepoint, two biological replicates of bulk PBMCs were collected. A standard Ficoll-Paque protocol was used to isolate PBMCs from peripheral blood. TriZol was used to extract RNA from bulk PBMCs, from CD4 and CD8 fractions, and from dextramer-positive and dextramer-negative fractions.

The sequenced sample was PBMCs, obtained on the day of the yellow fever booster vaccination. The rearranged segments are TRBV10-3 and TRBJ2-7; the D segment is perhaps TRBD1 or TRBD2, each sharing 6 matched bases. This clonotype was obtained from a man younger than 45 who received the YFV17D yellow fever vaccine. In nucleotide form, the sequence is TGTGCCATCAGTGAAGGGGGGAGCTCCTACGAGCAGTACTTC. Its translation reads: CAISEGGSSYEQYF.